This T cell receptor beta chain was captured by sequencing in a study of T-cell reconstitution after alpha-beta-depleted transplantation in children. J lost 4 bases, V lost 5 bases, and 7 bases had no gene match. The CDR3 consists of 16 residues. It was with unique molecular identifiers that the TCRbeta library was prepared. From the PCR reads, TCRdb called clonotypes with MiXCR, one entry per CDR3 protein. The sample lists fewer than 400,000 distinct CDR3 sequences, about a fifth occurring once. The clonotype originates from a human donor who donated a stem cell graft to a child with acute myeloid leukemia. The chain has TRBV12-3 or TRBV12-4 and TRBJ2-1, with TRBD2 identical over 11 bases. The starting material was PBMCs from the stem cell graft donor, obtained from the stem cell graft. The CDR3 is CASSNLGTSGYNEQFF. Here the CDR3 DNA reads TGTGCCAGCAGTAACCTCGGGACTAGCGGTTACAATGAGCAGTTCTTC.